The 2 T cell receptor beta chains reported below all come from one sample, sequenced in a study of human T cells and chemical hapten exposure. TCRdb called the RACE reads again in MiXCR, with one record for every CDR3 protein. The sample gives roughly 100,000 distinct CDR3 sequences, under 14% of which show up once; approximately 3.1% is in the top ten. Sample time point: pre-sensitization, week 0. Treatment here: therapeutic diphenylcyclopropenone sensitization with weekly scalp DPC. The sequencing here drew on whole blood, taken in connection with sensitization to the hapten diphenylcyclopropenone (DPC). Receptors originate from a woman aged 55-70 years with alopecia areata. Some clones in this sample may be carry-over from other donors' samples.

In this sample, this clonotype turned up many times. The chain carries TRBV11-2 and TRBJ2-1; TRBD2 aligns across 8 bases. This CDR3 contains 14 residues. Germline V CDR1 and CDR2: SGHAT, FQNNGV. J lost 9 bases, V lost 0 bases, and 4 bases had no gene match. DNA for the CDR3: TGTGCCAGCAGCTTAGATCGGGGGGGCCGTGAGCAGTTCTTC. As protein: CASSLDRGGREQFF.

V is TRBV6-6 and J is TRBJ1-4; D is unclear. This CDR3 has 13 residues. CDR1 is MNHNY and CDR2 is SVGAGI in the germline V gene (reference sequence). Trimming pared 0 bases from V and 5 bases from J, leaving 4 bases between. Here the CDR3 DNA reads TGTGCCAGCAGTTACTCGGCCAATGAAAAACTGTTTTTT. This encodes CASSYSANEKLFF.